A single TCR beta chain is shown here with its context. This sample was taken from a study of shared clonotypes between healthy human individuals. This CDR3 has 16 amino acids. CDR1 is KGHSH, CDR2 LQKENI, per germline. V lost 0 bases, J lost 6 bases, and 7 bases stayed unmatched. Data came from immunoSEQ multiplex PCR; TCRdb stores just in-frame clones and leaves some out. The sample consists of roughly 680,000 clones, roughly 72% of them appearing once. The sequence was collected from a woman younger than 45 in good health. Sequencing input: memory CD4+ T cells sorted from blood. Subset: CD45RA-negative fraction. The V and J genes are TRBV18 and TRBJ2-3; 9 nucleotides agree with TRBD2. The CDR3 spells CASSPPAGGTLDTQYF. The DNA for the CDR3 is TGTGCCAGCTCACCACCGGCGGGAGGGACTTTGGATACGCAGTATTTT.